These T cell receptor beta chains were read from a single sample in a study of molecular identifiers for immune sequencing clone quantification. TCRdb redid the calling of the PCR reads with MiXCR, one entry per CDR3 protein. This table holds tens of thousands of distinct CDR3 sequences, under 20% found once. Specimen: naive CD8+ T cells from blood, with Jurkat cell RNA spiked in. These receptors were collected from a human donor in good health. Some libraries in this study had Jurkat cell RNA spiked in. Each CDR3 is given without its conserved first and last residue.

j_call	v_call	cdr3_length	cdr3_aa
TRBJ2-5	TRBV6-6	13	AGARFDSGMETQY
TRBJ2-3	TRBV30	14	AWIGKRGAAGDTQY
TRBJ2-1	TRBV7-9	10	ASSFLSNEQF
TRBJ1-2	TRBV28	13	ASSSPWEGGLGYT
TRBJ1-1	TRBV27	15	ASSAIQAVGAGYEAF
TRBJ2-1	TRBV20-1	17	SARHSGLADRSSYNEQF
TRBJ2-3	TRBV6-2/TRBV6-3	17	ASTLPLAGDSELTDTQY
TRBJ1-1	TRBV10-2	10	ASRSSGTEAF
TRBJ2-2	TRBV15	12	ATTAGVLPGELF
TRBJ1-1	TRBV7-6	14	ASSLGQGLGGIEAF
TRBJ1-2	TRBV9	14	ASSPGARVPNYGYT
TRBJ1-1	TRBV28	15	ASSFEQPTEMNTEAF
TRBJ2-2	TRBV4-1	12	ASSQGVPTGELF
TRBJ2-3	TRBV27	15	ASSSTPLAGGTDTQY
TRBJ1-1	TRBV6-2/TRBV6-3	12	ASSYSTGITEAF
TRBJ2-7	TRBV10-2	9	AVGPSYEQY
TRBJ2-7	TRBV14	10	ASSQGGYEQY